Listed below are T cell receptor beta chains from one sample, sequenced in a study of monozygotic twins with inflammatory bowel disease. TCRdb re-called the 5' RACE reads; every CDR3 protein appears as one record, without DNA. In all, the sample yields 350,000 to 550,000 distinct CDR3 sequences. Specimen: blood. The receptors originated from a human donor with ulcerative colitis or Crohn's disease, or a healthy co-twin of an affected twin (not recorded which). CDR3s include the opening cysteine and the closing phenylalanine or tryptophan.

>TRBJ2-3|16|TRBV7-9
CASSLGPLLGTDTQYF
>TRBJ1-1|16|TRBV18
CASSPIQGAGGTEAFF
>TRBJ2-3|16|TRBV5-1
CASSLSQGGGTDTQYF
>TRBJ2-1|17|TRBV6-4
CASSDPLAGGPYNEQFF
>TRBJ2-5|14|TRBV7-9
CASSLGPPQETQYF
>TRBJ2-2|16|TRBV7-2
CASSLLPPGPAGELFF
>TRBJ1-3|15|TRBV12-3/TRBV12-4
CASSRYGGNGNTIYF
>TRBJ1-6|13|TRBV6-5
CASSYGPGSPLHF
>TRBJ2-5|16|TRBV6-2/TRBV6-3
CASTRTGSPRQETQYF
>TRBJ1-5|14|TRBV7-2
CASSLQVYNQPQHF
>TRBJ2-4|16|TRBV5-1
CASSSGTVGSGNIQYF
>TRBJ2-5|16|TRBV20-1
CSATGTSGRAQETQYF
>TRBJ1-1|15|TRBV27
CASSQTSTGNPEAFF
>TRBJ2-5|16|TRBV5-5
CASSLDPWGVQETQYF
>TRBJ2-3|16|TRBV4-1
CASSQQGPPSTDTQYF
>TRBJ2-3|16|TRBV10-3
CAISERWTGPEDTQYF
>TRBJ2-3|14|TRBV5-5
CASSPSLYADTQYF
>TRBJ2-3|16|TRBV29-1
CSVEGGTRGRTDTQYF
>TRBJ2-7|16|TRBV7-2
CASSLAGVQDFYEQYF
>TRBJ2-3|14|TRBV5-1
CASSLAPGTDTQYF
>TRBJ2-7|15|TRBV12-3/TRBV12-4
CASTAGTGGSYEQYF
>TRBJ1-4|15|TRBV5-1
CASSPRGSTNEKLFF
>TRBJ2-3|17|TRBV28
CATGEAGGSPSTDTQYF
>TRBJ1-1|15|TRBV7-2
CASSLELSRNTEAFF
>TRBJ2-3|11|TRBV12-3/TRBV12-4
CASTSTDTQYF
>TRBJ2-2|12|TRBV4-1
CASSQTTGELFF
>TRBJ1-1|13|TRBV5-1
CASSPAKNTEAFF
>TRBJ2-1|13|TRBV5-1
CASSGALEDEQFF
>TRBJ2-3|17|TRBV7-6
CASSPNHRQGIPDTQYF
>TRBJ2-1|16|TRBV5-1
CASSPSRIRGYNEQFF
>TRBJ2-1|12|TRBV20-1
CSARLGRNEQFF
>TRBJ2-3|22|TRBV7-2
CASSLLVYWRGGEDSNTDTQYF
>TRBJ1-4|14|TRBV29-1
CSVEGTSPRRKLFF
>TRBJ1-3|13|TRBV29-1
CSGTGNSGNTIYF
>TRBJ2-1|22|TRBV7-2
CASSFGSFGLAGGISSYNEQFF
>TRBJ2-1|15|TRBV4-2
CASSQSLAGPNEQFF
>TRBJ2-5|15|TRBV4-3
CASSQAATGQETQYF
>TRBJ1-3|20|TRBV20-1
CSARDPGGGGGLISGNTIYF
>TRBJ1-5|12|TRBV2
CASDSGDQPQHF